This is a list of T cell receptor beta chains from one sample in a study of PD-1 blockade in classical Hodgkin lymphoma. Assay used: immunoSEQ multiplex PCR; TCRdb lists only in-frame clones, some missing. The sample holds roughly 61,000 clones, 85% to 90% seen once. Material: peripheral blood mononuclear cells (PBMCs), obtained at baseline. The source of these receptors is a human donor with classical Hodgkin lymphoma. CDR3s include the opening cysteine and the closing phenylalanine or tryptophan. The D gene is left open where the match is weak. Not every row has a clone size; where given, it reads once, few, many or a size class.

.	TRBV30	.	TRBJ1-4	CAWSGGVNEKLFF	TGTGCCTGGTCGGGGGGGGTTAATGAAAAACTGTTTTTT
.	TRBV2	once	TRBJ1-2	CASRGEGIGGYTF	TGTGCCAGCAGGGGGGAGGGGATAGGTGGCTACACCTTC
TRBD1	TRBV7-9	.	TRBJ1-1	CASRRSTGPEAFF	TGTGCCAGCAGGCGCTCGACAGGGCCTGAAGCTTTCTTT
.	TRBV6-6	.	TRBJ1-5	CASRPADTLNQPQHF	TGTGCCAGCAGACCCGCCGACACCCTGAATCAGCCCCAGCATTTT
.	TRBV30	.	TRBJ2-6	CAGKVPSGANVLTF	TGTGCCGGGAAGGTTCCCTCTGGGGCCAACGTCCTGACTTTC
TRBD2	TRBV30	.	TRBJ2-2	CAWSVFWGRETGELFF	TGTGCCTGGAGTGTATTCTGGGGGAGGGAGACCGGGGAGCTGTTTTTT
.	TRBV29-1	.	TRBJ2-1	CSGRAPNLLFYNEQFF	TGCAGCGGCCGGGCTCCCAATCTTCTCTTCTACAATGAGCAGTTCTTC
.	TRBV10-3	.	TRBJ1-6	CAISEGQLYNSPLHF	TGTGCCATCAGTGAGGGACAGCTATATAATTCACCCCTCCACTTT
TRBD2	TRBV6-4	.	TRBJ2-1	CASSEGLAGDPQFF	TGTGCCAGCAGTGAGGGGTTAGCGGGGGACCCGCAGTTCTTC
.	TRBV30	once	TRBJ1-5	CAWSVSLNQPQHF	TGTGCCTGGAGTGTATCCCTTAATCAGCCCCAGCATTTT
.	TRBV7-9	.	TRBJ2-5	CASSLDTQYF	TGTGCCAGCAGCTTGGATACCCAGTACTTC
.	TRBV15	.	TRBJ1-2	CATSRPDRTLNGYTF	TGTGCCACCAGCAGACCCGACAGAACTCTTAATGGCTACACCTTC
.	TRBV4-1	.	TRBJ1-1	CASSQDRGGTEAFF	TGCGCCAGCAGCCAAGATAGGGGAGGCACTGAAGCTTTCTTT
.	TRBV5-4	.	TRBJ1-2	CASSPDPGRENYGYTF	TGTGCCAGCAGCCCGGACCCGGGACGGGAGAACTATGGCTACACCTTC
.	TRBV7-6	.	TRBJ1-2	CASSLEGYTNYGYTF	TGTGCCAGCAGCTTAGAAGGATATACTAACTATGGCTACACCTTC